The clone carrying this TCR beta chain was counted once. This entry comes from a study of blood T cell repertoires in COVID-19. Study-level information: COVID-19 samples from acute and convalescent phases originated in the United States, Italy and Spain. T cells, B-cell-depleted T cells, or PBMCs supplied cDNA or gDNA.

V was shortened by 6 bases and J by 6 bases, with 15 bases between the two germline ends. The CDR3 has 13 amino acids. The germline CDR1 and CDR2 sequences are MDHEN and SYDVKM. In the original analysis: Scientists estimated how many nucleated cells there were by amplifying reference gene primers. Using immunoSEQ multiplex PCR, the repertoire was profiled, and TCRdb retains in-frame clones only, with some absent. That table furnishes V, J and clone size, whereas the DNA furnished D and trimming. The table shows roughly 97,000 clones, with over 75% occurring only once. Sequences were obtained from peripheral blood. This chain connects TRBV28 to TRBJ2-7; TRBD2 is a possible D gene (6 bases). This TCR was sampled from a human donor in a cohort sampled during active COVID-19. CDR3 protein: CASRRRTEGEQYF. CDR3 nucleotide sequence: TGTGCCAGCAGGCGGCGGACGGAGGGCGAGCAGTACTTC.